This T cell receptor beta chain derives from a study of cytomegalovirus exposure and HLA in healthy donors. Study results and limitations: In a later analysis, across HLA loci, associated TCR counts were highest for DRB1, lowest for HLA-C. A later analysis appeared to link common viral pathogens to several of the most significant clusters. Later analysis suggested most CMV-associated TCR beta chains were HLA-restricted.

A remark on this clone: Its antigen is not identified.

Primers for the PCR totalled 60 Vbeta and 13 Jbeta. Clones were sequenced by immunoSEQ multiplex PCR, and TCRdb holds only the in-frame ones, with some missing. The sample includes about 130,000 clones, about 74% seen only once; the top ten take approximately 6.4%. The CDR3 totals 16 residues. Germline lookup yields CDR1 KGHSH and CDR2 LQKENI. Trimming left V 3 bases short and J 1 base short, with 13 bases between. The sequence came from a woman aged 45-65 years in good health and CMV-seropositive. Material: PBMCs. This chain uses TRBV18 with TRBJ1-5; D is undetermined. CDR3 protein: CASSPGRVMSNQPQHF. CDR3 DNA: TGTGCCAGCTCACCGGGGAGGGTTATGAGCAATCAGCCCCAGCATTTT.